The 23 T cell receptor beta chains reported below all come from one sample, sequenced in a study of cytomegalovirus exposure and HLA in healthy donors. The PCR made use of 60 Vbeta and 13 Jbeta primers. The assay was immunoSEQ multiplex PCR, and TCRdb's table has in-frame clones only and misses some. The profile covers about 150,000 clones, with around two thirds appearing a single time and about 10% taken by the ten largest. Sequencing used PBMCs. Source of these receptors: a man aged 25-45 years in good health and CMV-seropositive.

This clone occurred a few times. The CDR3 nucleotides are TGTGCCAGCAGGGAGGGCTGGAATTCGGACGAGCAGTACTTC. Translation gives CASREGWNSDEQYF. The chain has TRBV2 and TRBJ2-5; D possibly corresponds to TRBD2 (6 bases). The J call is doubtful: the DNA matches TRBJ2-7 better. The CDR3 length is 14 residues. Germline V gives CDR1 SNHLY, CDR2 FYNNEI.

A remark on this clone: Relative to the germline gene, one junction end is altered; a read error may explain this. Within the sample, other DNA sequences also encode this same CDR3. The CDR3 protein is CSSSFMNTEAFF. The CDR3 DNA is TGTTCCAGCAGCTTCATGAACACTGAAGCTTTCTTT. The gene calls are TRBV7-9 and TRBJ1-1; D unresolved. CDR1 and CDR2 from the germline V gene are SEHNR and FQNEAQ (reference sequence). The CDR3 loop spans 12 amino acids.

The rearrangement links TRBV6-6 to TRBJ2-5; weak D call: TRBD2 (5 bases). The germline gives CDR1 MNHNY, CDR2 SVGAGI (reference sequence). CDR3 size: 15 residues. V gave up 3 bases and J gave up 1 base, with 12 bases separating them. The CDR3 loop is CASSYLGGLQETQYF. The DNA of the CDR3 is TGTGCCAGCAGTTATTTGGGCGGGCTCCAAGAGACCCAGTACTTC.

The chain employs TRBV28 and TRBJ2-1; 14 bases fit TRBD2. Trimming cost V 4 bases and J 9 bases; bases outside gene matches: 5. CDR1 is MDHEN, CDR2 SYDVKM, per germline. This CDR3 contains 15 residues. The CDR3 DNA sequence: TGTGCCAGCAGTTGGGGGACTAGCGGGAGCCTTGAGCAGTTCTTC. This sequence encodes CASSWGTSGSLEQFF.

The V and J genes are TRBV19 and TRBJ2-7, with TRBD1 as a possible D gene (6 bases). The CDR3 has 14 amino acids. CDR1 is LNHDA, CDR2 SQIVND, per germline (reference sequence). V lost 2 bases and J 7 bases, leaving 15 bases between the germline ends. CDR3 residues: CASSITQGSGEQYF. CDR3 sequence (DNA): TGTGCCAGTAGTATAACCCAGGGGTCGGGAGAGCAGTACTTC.

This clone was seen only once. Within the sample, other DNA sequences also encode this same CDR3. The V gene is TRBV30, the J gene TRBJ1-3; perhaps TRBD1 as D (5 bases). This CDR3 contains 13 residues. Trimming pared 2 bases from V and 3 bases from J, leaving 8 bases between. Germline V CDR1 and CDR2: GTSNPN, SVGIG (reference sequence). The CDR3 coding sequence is TGTGCCTGGAGTTCCCAGGGTGGAAACACCATATATTTT. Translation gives CAWSSQGGNTIYF.

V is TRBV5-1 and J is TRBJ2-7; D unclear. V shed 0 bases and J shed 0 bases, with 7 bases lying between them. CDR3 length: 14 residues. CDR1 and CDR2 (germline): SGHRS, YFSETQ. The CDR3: CASSLVADSYEQYF. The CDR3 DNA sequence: TGCGCCAGCAGCTTGGTCGCAGACTCCTACGAGCAGTACTTC.

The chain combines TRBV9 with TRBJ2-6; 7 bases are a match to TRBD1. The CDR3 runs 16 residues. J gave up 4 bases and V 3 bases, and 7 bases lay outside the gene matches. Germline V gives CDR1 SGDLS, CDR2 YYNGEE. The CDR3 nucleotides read TGTGCCAGCAGCGGAATACAGGGGTCCGGGGCCAACGTCCTGACTTTC. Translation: CASSGIQGSGANVLTF.

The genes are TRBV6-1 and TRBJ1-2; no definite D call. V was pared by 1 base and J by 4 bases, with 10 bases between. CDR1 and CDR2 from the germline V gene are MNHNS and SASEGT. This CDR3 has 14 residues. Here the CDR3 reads CASSEGWQSYGYTF. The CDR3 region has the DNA TGTGCCAGCAGTGAAGGATGGCAGTCCTATGGCTACACCTTC.

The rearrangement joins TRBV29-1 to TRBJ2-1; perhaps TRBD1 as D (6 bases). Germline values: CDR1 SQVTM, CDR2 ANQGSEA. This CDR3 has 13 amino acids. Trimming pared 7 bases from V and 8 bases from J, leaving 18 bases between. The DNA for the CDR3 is TGCAGCGCCAGGGGCGCCCGGGGCGATGAGCAGTTCTTC. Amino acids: CSARGARGDEQFF.

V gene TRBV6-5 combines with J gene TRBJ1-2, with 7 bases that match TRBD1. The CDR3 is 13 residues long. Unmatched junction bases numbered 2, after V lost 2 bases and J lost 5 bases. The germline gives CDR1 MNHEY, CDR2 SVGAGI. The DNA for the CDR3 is TGTGCCAGCAGTTACCGGGACAGATATGGCTACACCTTC. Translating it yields CASSYRDRYGYTF.

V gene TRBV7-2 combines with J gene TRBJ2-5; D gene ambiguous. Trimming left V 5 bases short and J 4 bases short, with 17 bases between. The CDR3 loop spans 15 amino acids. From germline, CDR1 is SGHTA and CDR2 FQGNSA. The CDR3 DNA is TGTGCCAGCAGCCTAACCGCCCTACGGGTAGAGACCCAGTACTTC. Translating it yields CASSLTALRVETQYF.

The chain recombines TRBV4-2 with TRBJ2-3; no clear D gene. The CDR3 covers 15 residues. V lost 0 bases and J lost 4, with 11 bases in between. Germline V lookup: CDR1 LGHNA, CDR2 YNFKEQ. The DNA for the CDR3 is TGTGCCAGCAGCCAAGATTCCAGCGCCCCAGATACGCAGTATTTT. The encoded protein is CASSQDSSAPDTQYF.

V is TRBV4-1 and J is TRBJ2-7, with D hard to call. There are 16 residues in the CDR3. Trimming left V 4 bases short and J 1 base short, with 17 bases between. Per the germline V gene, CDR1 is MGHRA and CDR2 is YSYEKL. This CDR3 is CASSPVEQSYSYEQYF. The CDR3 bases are TGCGCCAGCAGCCCGGTCGAACAGTCATATTCCTACGAGCAGTACTTC.

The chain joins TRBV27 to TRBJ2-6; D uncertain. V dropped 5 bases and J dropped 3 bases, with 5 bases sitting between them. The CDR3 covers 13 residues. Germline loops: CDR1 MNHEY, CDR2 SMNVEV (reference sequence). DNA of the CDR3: TGTGCCAGCAGTCCCCTTGGGGCCAACGTCCTGACTTTC. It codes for CASSPLGANVLTF.

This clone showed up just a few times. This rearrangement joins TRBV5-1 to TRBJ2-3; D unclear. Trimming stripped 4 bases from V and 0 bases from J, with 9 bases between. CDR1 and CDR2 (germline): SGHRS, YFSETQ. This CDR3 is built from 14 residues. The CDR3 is CASSRDKSTDTQYF. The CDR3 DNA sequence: TGCGCCAGCAGCCGAGACAAAAGCACAGATACGCAGTATTTT.

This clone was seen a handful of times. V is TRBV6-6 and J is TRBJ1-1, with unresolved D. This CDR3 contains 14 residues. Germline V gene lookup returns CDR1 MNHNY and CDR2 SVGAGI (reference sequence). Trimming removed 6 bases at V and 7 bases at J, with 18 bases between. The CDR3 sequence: CASSQPEAGHEAFF. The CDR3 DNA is TGTGCCAGCAGCCAACCAGAAGCGGGCCATGAAGCTTTCTTT.

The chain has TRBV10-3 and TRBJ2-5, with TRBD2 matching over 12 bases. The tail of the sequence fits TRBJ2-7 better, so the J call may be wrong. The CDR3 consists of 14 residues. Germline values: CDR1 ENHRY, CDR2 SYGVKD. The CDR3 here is CATRLAGADYEQYF. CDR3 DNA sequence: TGTGCCACCCGACTAGCGGGGGCGGACTACGAGCAGTACTTC.

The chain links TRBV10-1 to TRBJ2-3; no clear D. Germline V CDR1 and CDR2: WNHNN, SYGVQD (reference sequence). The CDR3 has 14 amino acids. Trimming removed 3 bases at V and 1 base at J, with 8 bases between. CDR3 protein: CASSDRSGTDTQYF. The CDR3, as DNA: TGCGCCAGCAGTGATCGGAGCGGCACAGATACGCAGTATTTT.

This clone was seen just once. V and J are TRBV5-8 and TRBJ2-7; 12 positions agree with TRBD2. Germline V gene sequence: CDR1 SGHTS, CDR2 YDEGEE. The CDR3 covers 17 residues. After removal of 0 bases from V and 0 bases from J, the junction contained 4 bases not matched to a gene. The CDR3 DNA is TGTGCCAGCAGCTTGGCCGGGACTAGCGGGTTCTCCTACGAGCAGTACTTC. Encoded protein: CASSLAGTSGFSYEQYF.

The CDR3 loop is CASRWGWAVMNTEAFF. DNA for the CDR3: TGTGCCAGCCGTTGGGGCTGGGCAGTGATGAACACTGAAGCTTTCTTT. This chain connects TRBV28 to TRBJ1-1; D is perhaps TRBD1 (5 bases). V shed 8 bases and J shed 0 bases, with 19 bases lying between them. The germline CDR1 and CDR2 sequences are MDHEN and SYDVKM. The CDR3 extends over 16 amino acids.

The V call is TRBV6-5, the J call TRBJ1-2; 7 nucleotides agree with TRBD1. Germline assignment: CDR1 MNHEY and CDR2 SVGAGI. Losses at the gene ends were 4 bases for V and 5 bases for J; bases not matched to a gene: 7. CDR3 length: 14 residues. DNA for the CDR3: TGTGCCAGCAGTTCGACAGGGTCAGGGTATGGCTACACCTTC. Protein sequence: CASSSTGSGYGYTF.

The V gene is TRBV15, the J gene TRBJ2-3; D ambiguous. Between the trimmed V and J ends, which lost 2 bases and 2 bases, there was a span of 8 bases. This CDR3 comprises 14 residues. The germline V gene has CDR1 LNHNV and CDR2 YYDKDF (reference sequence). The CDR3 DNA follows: TGTGCCACCAGCAGAATCGACTCCACAGATACGCAGTATTTT. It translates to CATSRIDSTDTQYF.